The clone carrying this T cell receptor beta chain was seen a handful of times. The trim removed 0 bases at V and 4 bases at J, leaving 0 bases unmatched. This CDR3 spans 14 amino acids. CDR1 is LNHNV and CDR2 is YYDKDF in the germline V gene (reference sequence). MiXCR, applied by TCRdb to the 5' RACE reads, yields one record per CDR3 protein. The data show more than 110,000 distinct CDR3 sequences, 8% to 9% seen once. The sample is drawn from a study of CD8 T cells in ankylosing spondylitis. The sample was synovial fluid, either unsorted or a sorted T cell fraction (not recorded which). The chain recombines TRBV15 with TRBJ1-2; TRBD1 aligns across 9 bases. The clonotype was recovered from a male donor with ankylosing spondylitis. The CDR3 loop is CATSREDRGYGYTF. DNA of the CDR3: TGTGCCACCAGCAGAGAGGACAGGGGCTATGGCTACACCTTC.